Below are 30 T cell receptor beta chains sequenced from a single sample in a study of blood T cell repertoires in COVID-19. Libraries were prepared by immunoSEQ multiplex PCR; TCRdb keeps only in-frame clonotypes and omits some of them. The sample holds roughly 300,000 clones, 92% seen once. Material for sequencing was PBMCs or T cells enriched from blood (not recorded which). These receptors were obtained from a woman aged 30 to 39 who had recovered from COVID-19.

V gene TRBV28 combines with J gene TRBJ1-2; D is ambiguous. The V end lost 5 bases, the J end lost 4 bases, and 8 bases lay between the germline ends. CDR3 size: 12 residues. CDR1 and CDR2 (germline): MDHEN, SYDVKM. The CDR3 DNA reads TGTGCCAGCAGTGACCGGGGCTATGGCTACACCTTC. Translating gives CASSDRGYGYTF.

This clone turned up a few times. The J gene is TRBJ1-1, the V gene TRBV19; D gene unclear. The ends were cut back, 5 bases at V and 1 base at J, with 8 bases in the middle. Germline CDR1 and CDR2: LNHDA and SQIVND (reference sequence). The CDR3 sequence is 13 residues long. CDR3 residues: CASSWAGNTEAFF. CDR3 nucleotide sequence: TGTGCCAGTAGTTGGGCAGGGAACACTGAAGCTTTCTTT. The full variable domain, completed using reference TRBV19 and TRBJ1-1, is DGGITQSPKYLFRKEGQNVTLSCEQNLNHDAMYWYRQDPGQGLRLIYYSQIVNDFQKGDIAEGYSVSREKKESFPLTVTSAQKNPTAFYLCASSWAGNTEAFFGQGTRLTVV.

The chain couples TRBV14 to TRBJ2-5; D gene unclear. V lost 4 bases, J lost 0 bases, and 6 bases lay in between. CDR1 and CDR2 from the germline V gene are SGHDN and FVKESK. CDR3 length equals 13 residues. The DNA for the CDR3 is TGTGCCAGCAGCCCAAATTACCAAGAGACCCAGTACTTC. This translates into CASSPNYQETQYF.

Concerning this clone itself: This sample also contains other DNA sequences that code for the same CDR3. The chain recombines TRBV18 with TRBJ2-3; no clear D gene. Germline CDR1 reads KGHSH; CDR2 reads LQKENI. V lost 3 bases and J 6 bases, leaving 4 bases between the germline ends. The CDR3 is made up of 11 amino acids. The CDR3 nucleotides read TGTGCCAGCTCACCGGAGGATACGCAGTATTTT. Encoded protein: CASSPEDTQYF.

The CDR3 spells CASSLNPGQGTYEQYF. In DNA, the CDR3 is TGCGCCAGCAGCCTGAATCCGGGACAAGGGACGTACGAGCAGTACTTC. The chain has TRBV4-3 and TRBJ2-7; maybe TRBD1 (6 bases). V lost 4 bases and J lost 4, with 20 bases in between. Germline CDR1 reads LGHNA; CDR2 reads YSLEER. This CDR3 contains 16 residues.

In its sample, this clone was seen a few times. The chain is built from TRBV19 and TRBJ1-2, with 9 bases aligning to TRBD1. This CDR3 comprises 14 residues. Germline V gene lookup returns CDR1 LNHDA and CDR2 SQIVND (reference sequence). Germline trimming cut 3 bases from V and 8 bases from J; bases unmatched to any gene: 7. This chain's CDR3 is CASSMGDRAIGYTF. The CDR3 nucleotides read TGTGCCAGTAGTATGGGGGACAGGGCGATCGGCTACACCTTC.

The V call is TRBV5-1, the J call TRBJ2-5, with D tentatively TRBD2 (6 bases). The CDR3 runs to 16 residues. Germline V gene data show CDR1 as SGHRS and CDR2 as YFSETQ. V was clipped by 0 bases and J by 5 bases, with 17 bases between them. CDR3 loop: CASSLVSPYRGETQYF. In DNA form, the CDR3 reads TGCGCCAGCAGCTTGGTTAGTCCCTACCGGGGGGAGACCCAGTACTTC.

This chain joins TRBV30 and TRBJ1-5, with D uncertain. The length of the CDR3 is 14 residues. Trimming left V 2 bases short and J 6 bases short, with 14 bases between. Germline CDR1 reads GTSNPN; CDR2 reads SVGIG (reference sequence). CDR3 nucleotide sequence: TGTGCCTGGAGTCCCGGATCCCGGAGTCAGCCCCAGCATTTT. Protein sequence: CAWSPGSRSQPQHF.

V is TRBV7-2 and J is TRBJ2-2; D possibly corresponds to TRBD1 (5 bases). The V end lost 4 bases, the J end lost 1 base, and 10 bases lay between the germline ends. Germline assignment: CDR1 SGHTA and CDR2 FQGNSA. There are 15 residues in the CDR3. The CDR3 nucleotides are TGTGCCAGCAGCTATAGGGGCGGGAACACCGGGGAGCTGTTTTTT. Amino acid sequence: CASSYRGGNTGELFF.

This chain uses TRBV6-2 or TRBV6-3 with TRBJ1-2; no definite D call. CDR3 length: 14 residues. Germline V gene data show CDR1 as MNHEY and CDR2 as SVGEGT. Trimming took off 6 bases at V and 4 bases at J, with 15 bases between the two ends. CDR3 protein: CASSAPGGFYGYTF. The CDR3, as DNA: TGTGCCAGCAGCGCCCCGGGTGGATTCTATGGCTACACCTTC.

This sequence joins TRBV2 and TRBJ2-2; 7 bases line up with TRBD2. Per the germline V gene, CDR1 is SNHLY and CDR2 is FYNNEI. The ends lost 8 bases at V and 4 bases at J; junction bases unmatched: 4. This CDR3 is built from 13 residues. The CDR3 reads CASGRVFTGELFF. In DNA form, the CDR3 reads TGTGCCAGCGGGAGGGTTTTCACCGGGGAGCTGTTTTTT.

J is TRBJ1-1 and V is TRBV5-6; D remains ambiguous. Germline CDR1 and CDR2: SGHDT and YYEEEE. Trimming removed 4 bases from V and 6 bases from J, with 7 bases in between. The CDR3 runs 11 residues. CDR3 in DNA: TGTGCCAGCAGCGTGTTAGCTGAAGCTTTCTTT. As protein: CASSVLAEAFF.

The chain has TRBV10-3 and TRBJ1-4; possibly TRBD1 for D (5 bases). The CDR3 runs 15 residues. V lost 4 bases and J 5 bases, leaving 14 bases between the germline ends. Germline values: CDR1 ENHRY, CDR2 SYGVKD. CDR3 in DNA: TGTGCCATCAGTGTTGGGGGAGGTGTAAATGAAAAACTGTTTTTT. Translating it yields CAISVGGGVNEKLFF.

The chain is built from TRBV7-9 and TRBJ2-7; TRBD2 matches at 9 bases. This CDR3 contains 16 residues. The V segment lost 5 bases and the J segment 2 bases; nucleotides outside the gene matches: 10. The germline V gene encodes CDR1 SEHNR and CDR2 FQNEAQ (reference sequence). In DNA, the CDR3 is TGTGCCAGCAGCCATCCAGCCCAGCGGGAGGCCTACGAGCAGTACTTC. Protein product: CASSHPAQREAYEQYF.

The chain uses TRBV7-9 and TRBJ2-7; D is perhaps TRBD2 (5 bases). Trimming stripped 7 bases from V and 6 bases from J, with 22 bases between. This CDR3 spans 15 amino acids. The germline V gene has CDR1 SEHNR and CDR2 FQNEAQ (reference sequence). The CDR3 region is CASTRNMAGSGEQYF. CDR3 nucleotides: TGTGCCAGCACCCGAAACATGGCAGGCAGCGGCGAGCAGTACTTC.

The J gene is TRBJ2-2, the V gene TRBV11-3, with D perhaps matching TRBD2 (7 bases). CDR1 SGHNT and CDR2 YENEEA come from the germline V gene. The V end was cut by 3 bases, the J end by 0 bases, with 11 bases between. This CDR3 comprises 16 residues. The CDR3 DNA follows: TGTGCCAGCAGCTTGAGGCGGGGGCCGAACACCGGGGAGCTGTTTTTT. It specifies CASSLRRGPNTGELFF.

Turning to this clone: At the DNA level, this CDR3 is encoded by other sequences in the same sample as well. The V gene is TRBV2, the J gene TRBJ1-5, with 10 bases identical to TRBD1. CDR1 is SNHLY and CDR2 is FYNNEI in the germline V gene. The CDR3 is made up of 14 amino acids. The junction had 2 bases not matched to a gene; V was cut back by 5 bases and J by 4 bases. In nucleotides, the CDR3 is TGTGCCAGCAGTACGGGACAGGGGAATCAGCCCCAGCATTTT. Amino acid sequence: CASSTGQGNQPQHF.

This clone appeared once. This rearrangement joins TRBV28 to TRBJ2-1; 10 bases line up with TRBD2. The CDR3 is made up of 15 amino acids. Germline CDR1 is MDHEN and CDR2 is SYDVKM. Unmatched junction bases numbered 17, after V lost 6 bases and J lost 15 bases. CDR3 nucleotides: TGTGCCAGCAGCCAGGGGACTAGCGTTTCAATCGTCCGGTTCTTC. Amino acid sequence: CASSQGTSVSIVRFF.

J is TRBJ1-1 and V is TRBV12-3 or TRBV12-4; D not certain. The CDR3 sequence is 13 residues long. The V end was cut by 2 bases, the J end by 5 bases, with 9 bases between. Here the CDR3 reads CASSLLLETEAFF. DNA for the CDR3: TGTGCCAGCAGTTTATTGTTGGAGACTGAAGCTTTCTTT.

The V call is TRBV28, the J call TRBJ1-2; 9 positions agree with TRBD1. Germline CDR1 reads MDHEN; CDR2 reads SYDVKM. Trimming took 6 bases from V and 3 from J; bases not matched to a gene: 5. This CDR3 has 14 residues. The CDR3 here is CASSRTGGDYGYTF. CDR3 DNA sequence: TGTGCCAGCAGCAGAACAGGGGGCGACTATGGCTACACCTTC.

The chain uses TRBV5-1 and TRBJ2-3; 11 positions match TRBD1. This CDR3 contains 14 residues. CDR1 and CDR2 from the germline V gene are SGHRS and YFSETQ. V trimming: 3 bases; J trimming: 5 bases; junction bases outside the gene matches: 2. CDR3 region: CASSSGTGGDTQYF. The CDR3 DNA sequence: TGCGCCAGCAGCTCCGGGACAGGGGGAGATACGCAGTATTTT.

This clone came up a few times. This chain joins TRBV28 and TRBJ1-2; D is uncertain. The CDR3 covers 15 residues. Germline-derived CDR1 and CDR2 are MDHEN and SYDVKM. The ends were cut back, 5 bases at V and 6 bases at J, with 19 bases in the middle. Here the CDR3 DNA reads TGTGCCAGCAGTGTATCCCCGTTATCCGGGGATGGCTACACCTTC. This codes for CASSVSPLSGDGYTF.

This chain connects TRBV3-1 (or the pseudogene TRBV3-2) to TRBJ1-2, with D possibly TRBD1 on 6 matching bases. Germline V CDR1 and CDR2: LGHDT, YNNKEL (reference sequence). V lost 4 bases and J lost 4, with 16 bases in between. The CDR3 totals 15 residues. The CDR3 loop is CASSPSGGGGYGYTF. Here the CDR3 DNA reads TGTGCCAGCAGCCCCTCGGGGGGAGGGGGCTATGGCTACACCTTC.

The chain has TRBV28 and TRBJ1-1, with 7 bases fitting TRBD1. CDR1 and CDR2 from the germline V gene are MDHEN and SYDVKM. J was trimmed by 6 bases and V by 7 bases; bases with no gene match: 8. This CDR3 spans 13 amino acids. The CDR3 sequence is CASMMTGLSEAFF. The CDR3 DNA is TGTGCCAGCATGATGACAGGGCTGTCTGAAGCTTTCTTT. The variable domain in full, with the rest retrieved from reference TRBV28 and TRBJ1-1, is DVKVTQSSRYLVKRTGEKVFLECVQDMDHENMFWYRQDPGLGLRLIYFSYDVKMKEKGDIPEGYSVSREKKERFSLILESASTNQTSMYLCASMMTGLSEAFFGQGTRLTVV.

This sequence joins TRBV6-5 and TRBJ2-1; weak D call: TRBD1 (6 bases). The CDR3 is 13 residues long. V was shortened by 6 bases and J by 3 bases, with 9 bases between the two germline ends. Germline CDR1 is MNHEY and CDR2 is SVGAGI. The CDR3, as DNA: TGTGCCAGCAGCCTGGACAGCTACAATGAGCAGTTCTTC. It is translated as CASSLDSYNEQFF.

The rearrangement joins TRBV4-3 to TRBJ2-1, with 9 bases lining up with TRBD1. Germline CDR1 and CDR2: LGHNA and YSLEER. V lost 0 bases, J lost 4 bases, and 7 bases stayed unmatched. The CDR3 has 17 residues. The DNA of the CDR3 is TGCGCCAGCAGCCAAGATATTCCGGGACAGGGATACAATGAGCAGTTCTTC. Encoded protein: CASSQDIPGQGYNEQFF.

The V call is TRBV29-1, the J call TRBJ2-1, with D perhaps TRBD1 (5 bases). The CDR3 sequence is 14 residues long. Germline lookup yields CDR1 SQVTM and CDR2 ANQGSEA. Trimming cost V 1 base and J 3 bases, with 10 bases left between them. This CDR3 is CSVEAREDYNEQFF. DNA for the CDR3: TGCAGCGTTGAAGCCAGGGAAGACTACAATGAGCAGTTCTTC.

The V call is TRBV12-3 or TRBV12-4, the J call TRBJ1-1; 7 nucleotides line up with TRBD1. Losses at the gene ends were 9 bases for V and 2 bases for J; bases not matched to a gene: 6. The CDR3 runs to 13 residues. Here the CDR3 DNA reads TGTGCCAGTTCAGGGGGGACAAACACTGAAGCTTTCTTT. Translation gives CASSGGTNTEAFF.

The chain is built from TRBV5-4 and TRBJ2-2; TRBD1 matches at 8 bases. J gave up 4 bases and V 4 bases, and 9 bases lay outside the gene matches. Germline lookup yields CDR1 SGHNT and CDR2 YYREEE (reference sequence). The CDR3 covers 16 residues. The CDR3 region is CASSLSQGAITGELFF. The CDR3 DNA is TGTGCCAGCAGCCTGTCGCAGGGGGCAATCACCGGGGAGCTGTTTTTT. Full variable domain (outside the CDR3, taken from reference TRBV5-4 and TRBJ2-2): ETGVTQSPTHLIKTRGQQVTLRCSSQSGHNTVSWYQQALGQGPQFIFQYYREEENGRGNFPPRFSGLQFPNYSSELNVNALELDDSALYLCASSLSQGAITGELFFGEGSRLTVL.

Here the CDR3 DNA reads TGTGCCAGCAGCAAAGTTGGACTAGCGGGAGATACGCAGTATTTT. Translating it yields CASSKVGLAGDTQYF. This chain uses TRBV21-1 with TRBJ2-3; the table calls TRBD2, which could not be checked here. TRBV21-1 is termed a pseudogene. This CDR3 has 15 residues.